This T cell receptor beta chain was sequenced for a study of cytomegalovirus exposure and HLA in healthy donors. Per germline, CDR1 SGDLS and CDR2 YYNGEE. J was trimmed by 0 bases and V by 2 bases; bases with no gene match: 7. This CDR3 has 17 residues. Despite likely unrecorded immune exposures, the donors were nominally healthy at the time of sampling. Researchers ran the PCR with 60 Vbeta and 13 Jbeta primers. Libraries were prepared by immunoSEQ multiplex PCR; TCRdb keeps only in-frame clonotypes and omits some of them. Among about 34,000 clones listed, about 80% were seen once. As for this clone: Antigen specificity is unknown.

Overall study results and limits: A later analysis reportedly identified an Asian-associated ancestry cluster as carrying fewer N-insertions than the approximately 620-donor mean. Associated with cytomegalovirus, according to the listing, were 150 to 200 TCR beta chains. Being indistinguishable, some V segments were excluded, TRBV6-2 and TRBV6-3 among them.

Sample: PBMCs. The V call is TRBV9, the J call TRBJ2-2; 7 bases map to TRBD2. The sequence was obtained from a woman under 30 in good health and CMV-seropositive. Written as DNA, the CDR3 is TGTGCCAGCAGCGTCTACCCTAGCGGTACGAACACCGGGGAGCTGTTTTTT. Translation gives CASSVYPSGTNTGELFF.